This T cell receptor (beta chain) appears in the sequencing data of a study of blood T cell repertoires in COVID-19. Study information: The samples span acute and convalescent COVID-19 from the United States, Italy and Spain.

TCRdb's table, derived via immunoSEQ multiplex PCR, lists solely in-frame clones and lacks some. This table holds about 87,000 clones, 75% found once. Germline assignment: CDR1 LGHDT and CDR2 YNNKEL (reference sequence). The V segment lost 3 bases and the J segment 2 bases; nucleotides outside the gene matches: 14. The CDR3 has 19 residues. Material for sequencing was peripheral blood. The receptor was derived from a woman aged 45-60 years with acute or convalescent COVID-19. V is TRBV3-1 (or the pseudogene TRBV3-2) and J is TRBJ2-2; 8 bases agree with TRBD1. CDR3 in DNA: TGTGCCAGCAGCCAGGCCGGGGGACAGGCGACATATAACACCGGGGAGCTGTTTTTT. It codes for CASSQAGGQATYNTGELFF.